This T cell receptor (beta chain) originates from a study of molecular identifiers for immune sequencing clone quantification. This clonotype was counted at least ten times. The antigen remains unidentified. Study-level findings and limits: For highly expanded clones, sizes could be underestimated when identical TCR molecules share a barcode.

Sorting was used to obtain naive CD8 T cells (CD8+CD4-CCR7+CD45RA+). V was clipped by 1 base and J by 2 bases, with 17 bases between them. The CDR3 is made up of 18 amino acids. CDR1 and CDR2 from the germline V gene are MNHNS and SASEGT. Previously reported methods and listed TCR primers produced the bulk TCR libraries. From the PCR reads, TCRdb called clonotypes with MiXCR, one entry per CDR3 protein. The sample consists of some 70,000 distinct CDR3 sequences, roughly 18% of them appearing once. V is TRBV6-1 and J is TRBJ2-2; a weak D match, TRBD2 (5 bases). The clonotype comes from a human donor in good health. Some libraries in this study had Jurkat cell RNA spiked in. The sample consisted of naive CD8+ T cells from blood, with Jurkat cell RNA spiked in. This sample's subset: FACS-sorted CD8+CD4-CCR7+CD45RA+ naive T cells. Here the CDR3 DNA reads TGTGCCAGCAGTGAAGGGAGCCCAGGCGGGCATAACACCGGGGAGCTGTTTTTT. Translation: CASSEGSPGGHNTGELFF.